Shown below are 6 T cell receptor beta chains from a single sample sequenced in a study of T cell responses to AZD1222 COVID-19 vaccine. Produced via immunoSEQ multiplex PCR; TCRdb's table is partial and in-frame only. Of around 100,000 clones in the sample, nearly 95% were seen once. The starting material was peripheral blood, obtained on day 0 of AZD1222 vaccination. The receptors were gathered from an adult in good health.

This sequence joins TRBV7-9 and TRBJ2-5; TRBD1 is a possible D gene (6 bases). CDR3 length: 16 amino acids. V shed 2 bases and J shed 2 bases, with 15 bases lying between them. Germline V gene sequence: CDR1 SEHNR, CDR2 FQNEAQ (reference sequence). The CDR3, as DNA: TGTGCCAGCAGCTTACGGCAGGGGAAGGGGCAAGAGACCCAGTACTTC. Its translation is CASSLRQGKGQETQYF.

The CDR3 DNA follows: TGTGCCAGCAGTGCCCGGGGGGTCATTAAAGGCTACACCTTC. It codes for CASSARGVIKGYTF. This sequence joins TRBV2 and TRBJ1-2; possible D gene TRBD1, 5 bases. Per the germline V gene, CDR1 is SNHLY and CDR2 is FYNNEI. Trimming removed 4 bases from V and 8 bases from J, with 17 bases in between. The CDR3 length is 14 residues.

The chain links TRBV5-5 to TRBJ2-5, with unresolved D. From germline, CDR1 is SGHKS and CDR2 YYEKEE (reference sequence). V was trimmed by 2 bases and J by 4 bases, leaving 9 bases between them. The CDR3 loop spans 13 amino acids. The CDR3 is CASSFFGSETQYF. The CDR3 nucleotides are TGTGCCAGCAGCTTTTTCGGGTCAGAGACCCAGTACTTC.

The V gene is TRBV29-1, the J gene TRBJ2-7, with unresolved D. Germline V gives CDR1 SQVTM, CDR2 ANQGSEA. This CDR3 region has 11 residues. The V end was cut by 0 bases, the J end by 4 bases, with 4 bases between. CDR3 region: CSVEEQYEQYF. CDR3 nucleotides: TGCAGCGTTGAAGAACAGTACGAGCAGTACTTC.

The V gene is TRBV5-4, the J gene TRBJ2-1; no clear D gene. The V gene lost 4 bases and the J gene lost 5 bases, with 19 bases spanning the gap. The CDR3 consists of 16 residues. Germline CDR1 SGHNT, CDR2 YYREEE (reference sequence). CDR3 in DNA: TGTGCCAGCAGCCTGGATATAGGACGGACCAACAATGAGCAGTTCTTC. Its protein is CASSLDIGRTNNEQFF.

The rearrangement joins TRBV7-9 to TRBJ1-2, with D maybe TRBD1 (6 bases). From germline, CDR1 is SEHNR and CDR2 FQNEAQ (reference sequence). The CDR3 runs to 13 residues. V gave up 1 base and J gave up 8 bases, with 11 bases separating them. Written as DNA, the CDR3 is TGTGCCAGCAGCTTAGACCGACAGGAAGGCTACACCTTC. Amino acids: CASSLDRQEGYTF.